The 11 T cell receptor beta chains below were found in one sample sequenced in a study of T cell changes during pregnancy in multiple sclerosis. Using immunoSEQ multiplex PCR, the repertoire was profiled, and TCRdb retains in-frame clones only, with some absent. The table includes some 52,000 clones, around nine tenths detected once. The material sequenced was CD4+ T cells from peripheral blood mononuclear cells, taken before pregnancy. These receptors were taken from a female donor with multiple sclerosis, enrolled in a pregnancy study.

This clone was observed a few times. The chain couples TRBV7-5 to TRBJ2-5; no check of the table's D call, TRBD2, against the DNA was made. TRBV7-5 is a listed pseudogene. The CDR3 covers 15 residues. CDR3 region: CVRSLDGRTSETQYF. The CDR3 DNA is TGTGTCAGAAGCTTAGACGGACGGACTTCAGAGACCCAGTACTTC.

This chain uses TRBV29-1 with TRBJ1-5; 7 bases align to TRBD1. Trimming cost V 8 bases and J 0 bases; bases outside gene matches: 7. Germline loops: CDR1 SQVTM, CDR2 ANQGSEA. The CDR3 sequence is 14 residues long. The CDR3 loop reads CSTGRGISNQPQHF. DNA for the CDR3: TGCAGCACGGGCAGGGGGATTAGCAATCAGCCCCAGCATTTT.

The chain recombines TRBV29-1 with TRBJ2-1; D possibly corresponds to TRBD1 (6 bases). There are 12 residues in the CDR3. Per germline, CDR1 SQVTM and CDR2 ANQGSEA. Trimming stripped 7 bases from V and 5 bases from J, with 12 bases between. The CDR3 coding sequence is TGCAGCGCCGAACGGGACAACAATGAGCAGTTCTTC. Residues: CSAERDNNEQFF.

The chain links TRBV7-9 to TRBJ1-1, with a weak D call TRBD1 (6 bases). Germline CDR1 is SEHNR and CDR2 is FQNEAQ (reference sequence). The CDR3 contains 15 residues. V gave up 5 bases and J gave up 5 bases, with 18 bases separating them. As DNA, the CDR3 is TGTGCCAGCAGCCCCCGGGCAGGGGTAGGAACTGAAGCTTTCTTT. Residues: CASSPRAGVGTEAFF.

This sequence joins TRBV5-1 and TRBJ2-7; D may be TRBD2 (6 bases). Trimming shortened V by 0 bases and J by 2 bases, and 15 bases separated the two germline ends. Per germline, CDR1 SGHRS and CDR2 YFSETQ. The CDR3 length is 16 residues. CDR3 residues: CASSLAPGSGTYEQYF. In DNA form, the CDR3 reads TGCGCCAGCAGCTTGGCCCCCGGTAGCGGAACCTACGAGCAGTACTTC.

This clone was observed a few times. The rearrangement joins TRBV5-1 to TRBJ2-3; 7 nucleotides agree with TRBD1. With V trimmed by 0 bases and J by 0 bases, 7 bases remained unmatched. Germline CDR1 is SGHRS and CDR2 is YFSETQ. The CDR3 spans 17 residues. The CDR3 sequence: CASSLARGQSSTDTQYF. The CDR3, as DNA: TGCGCCAGCAGCTTGGCCCGGGGACAGTCTAGCACAGATACGCAGTATTTT.

The CDR3 protein is CASSIQGVYEQYF. CDR3 nucleotides: TGTGCCAGCAGTATCCAGGGCGTCTACGAGCAGTACTTC. V is TRBV28 and J is TRBJ2-7; maybe TRBD1 (5 bases). In germline, CDR1 is MDHEN, CDR2 SYDVKM. The length of the CDR3 is 13 residues. V gave up 5 bases and J gave up 3 bases, with 11 bases separating them.

This chain joins TRBV21-1 and TRBJ2-5; the table names TRBD2, a call not compared with the DNA. TRBV21-1 is given as a pseudogene. CDR3 length: 14 amino acids. CDR3 sequence: CASSNGNPQETQYF. The CDR3 region has the DNA TGTGCCAGCAGCAACGGGAACCCCCAGGAGACCCAGTACTTC.

CDR3 bases: TGTGCCAGCAGCGTCCCGGGACAGAATGAAAAACTGTTTTTT. Translation gives CASSVPGQNEKLFF. V gene TRBV7-6 combines with J gene TRBJ1-4, with 7 bases identical to TRBD1. The CDR3 sequence is 14 residues long. Germline CDR1 reads SGHVS; CDR2 reads FNYEAQ. Trimming took 5 bases from V and 5 from J; bases not matched to a gene: 5.

A note on this clone: Its ends do not fully match the called genes, so a read error is possible. The J gene is TRBJ1-5, the V gene TRBV18, with TRBD1 matching 8 bases. The germline gives CDR1 KGHSH, CDR2 LQKENI. The CDR3 has 15 residues. The CDR3 spells CASSPQGGANQPQHF. The CDR3 DNA is TGTGCCAGCTCTCCACAGGGGGGGGCCAATCAGCCCCAGCATTTT.

The rearrangement links TRBV25-1 to TRBJ1-1, with D maybe TRBD1 (6 bases). The ends were cut back, 0 bases at V and 4 bases at J, with 12 bases in the middle. Looked up from germline, CDR1 is MGHDK and CDR2 is SYGVNS. This CDR3 has 15 residues. The CDR3 DNA reads TGTGCCAGCAGTGAATACGGACAGTGGGGCACTGAAGCTTTCTTT. Its translation is CASSEYGQWGTEAFF.